Following are 27 T cell receptor beta chains from one sample sequenced in a study of CD8+ T cells in alopecia areata. The treatment was: oral pan-JAK inhibitor, 5-10 mg twice daily. Extracted RNA was reverse transcribed, and the resulting cDNA served as sequencing template. This table comes from immunoSEQ multiplex PCR, and its TCRdb copy is limited to in-frame clones, with some not included. This sample yields roughly 210,000 clones, of which 40% to 45% are seen a single time; around 3% belongs to the top ten. The source was CD4+ T cells sorted from blood, collected at roughly week 36, from a patient treated with tofacitinib. These receptors came from a human donor with alopecia areata.

This clone was counted a few times. This chain links TRBV30 with TRBJ1-5; the D is unclear. The CDR3 has 15 amino acids. Germline-derived CDR1 and CDR2 are GTSNPN and SVGIG (reference sequence). The V and J ends lost 0 bases and 3 bases respectively, with 12 bases between them. Written as DNA, the CDR3 is TGTGCCTGGAGTGTACGGGCAGGAACCAATCAGCCCCAGCATTTT. Protein sequence: CAWSVRAGTNQPQHF.

This clone has at least ten counts. The chain is built from TRBV7-2 and TRBJ1-2; D gene ambiguous. CDR1 SGHTA and CDR2 FQGNSA come from the germline V gene. V lost 0 bases and J lost 3, with 11 bases in between. This CDR3 is built from 15 residues. The CDR3: CASSLAWTSDYGYTF. In DNA, the CDR3 is TGTGCCAGCAGCTTAGCTTGGACGTCCGACTATGGCTACACCTTC.

This clone has just a few counts. V and J are TRBV21-1 and TRBJ2-7; the D call TRBD2 from the table was never checked on the DNA. TRBV21-1 is labeled a pseudogene. The CDR3 totals 14 residues. The CDR3: CASSNASDCYEQYF. The CDR3 bases are TGTGCCAGCAGCAACGCTAGCGACTGTTACGAGCAGTACTTC.

The V and J genes are TRBV5-1 and TRBJ1-2; no firm D call. This CDR3 has 15 residues. V was cut by 2 bases and J by 4 bases, with 15 bases left in between. Germline CDR1 SGHRS, CDR2 YFSETQ. CDR3 sequence (DNA): TGCGCCAGCAGCTTTGCCCCACTCGGGAGCTATGGCTACACCTTC. It specifies CASSFAPLGSYGYTF. The full variable domain, its missing parts supplied by reference TRBV5-1 and TRBJ1-2, is KAGVTQTPRYLIKTRGQQVTLSCSPISGHRSVSWYQQTPGQGLQFLFEYFSETQRNKGNFPGRFSGRQFSNSRSEMNVSTLELGDSALYLCASSFAPLGSYGYTFGSGTRLTVV.

A few counts support this clone. This chain joins TRBV7-2 and TRBJ2-7; 7 nucleotides match TRBD1. J was trimmed by 0 bases and V by 5 bases; bases with no gene match: 4. Germline V CDR1 and CDR2: SGHTA, FQGNSA. The CDR3 contains 14 residues. The DNA of the CDR3 is TGTGCCAGCAGCGGGACAGTCGTCTCCTACGAGCAGTACTTC. It yields the protein CASSGTVVSYEQYF.

This clone appeared many times. This chain links TRBV2 with TRBJ1-5; possibly TRBD1 for D (5 bases). V was trimmed by 6 bases and J by 7 bases, leaving 13 bases between them. Germline V gene sequence: CDR1 SNHLY, CDR2 FYNNEI. This CDR3 spans 13 amino acids. The CDR3 DNA reads as TGTGCCAGCAGACCAGACGGGACCCAGCCCCAGCATTTT. Translated: CASRPDGTQPQHF.

The chain recombines TRBV30 with TRBJ1-1; weak D call: TRBD1 (6 bases). CDR3 length: 14 residues. With 8 bases removed from V and 4 bases from J, the gap between germline ends came to 20 bases. In germline, CDR1 is GTSNPN, CDR2 SVGIG (reference sequence). CDR3 residues: CARYVGGAGTEAFF. For the CDR3, the DNA is TGTGCCCGGTACGTCGGGGGGGCGGGCACTGAAGCTTTCTTT.

The rearrangement links TRBV5-1 to TRBJ2-7, with TRBD2 matching 10 bases. Germline values: CDR1 SGHRS, CDR2 YFSETQ. The trim removed 0 bases at V and 5 bases at J, leaving 5 bases unmatched. This CDR3 has 15 residues. The CDR3: CASSLALAGEHEQYF. In DNA form, the CDR3 reads TGCGCCAGCAGCTTGGCTCTAGCGGGAGAACACGAGCAGTACTTC.

This clone was picked up a small number of times. The chain recombines TRBV30 with TRBJ2-2, with TRBD2 identical over 14 bases. The CDR3 covers 17 residues. Germline CDR1 GTSNPN, CDR2 SVGIG (reference sequence). V gave up 4 bases and J gave up 5 bases; unmatched junction bases: 9. The CDR3 protein is CAWTPGLAGVRTGELFF. The CDR3 DNA reads as TGTGCCTGGACGCCGGGACTAGCGGGAGTACGGACCGGGGAGCTGTTTTTT. The complete variable domain, with remaining parts taken from reference TRBV30 and TRBJ2-2, reads SQTIHQWPATLVQPVGSPLSLECTVEGTSNPNLYWYRQAAGRGLQLLFYSVGIGQISSEVPQNLSASRPQDRQFILSSKKLLLSDSGFYLCAWTPGLAGVRTGELFFGEGSRLTVL.

The chain employs TRBV4-3 and TRBJ1-4; perhaps TRBD1 as D (5 bases). Per germline, CDR1 LGHNA and CDR2 YSLEER. Deletions cut 2 bases from V and 6 bases from J, with 16 bases between. CDR3 size: 16 residues. The CDR3 spells CASSQSQGIRDEKLFF. The CDR3 DNA follows: TGCGCCAGCAGCCAATCTCAGGGTATCCGCGATGAAAAACTGTTTTTT.

The chain has TRBV29-1 and TRBJ2-7; 12 bases align to TRBD2. Trimming cost V 5 bases and J 4 bases; bases outside gene matches: 3. The CDR3 has 13 residues. Germline CDR1 is SQVTM and CDR2 is ANQGSEA. The DNA for the CDR3 is TGCAGCGTTACTAGCGGGAGGAGATACGAGCAGTACTTC. Its translation is CSVTSGRRYEQYF.

This CDR3 reads CASSSRGTSGSETQYF. CDR3 in DNA: TGTGCCAGCAGTTCCCGGGGGACTAGCGGGAGTGAGACCCAGTACTTC. The J gene is TRBJ2-5, the V gene TRBV6-5; TRBD2 agrees at 14 bases. The CDR3 sequence is 16 residues long. V lost 4 bases and J lost 5; bases outside the gene matches: 6. The germline V gene has CDR1 MNHEY and CDR2 SVGAGI.

This clone has a handful of counts. V gene TRBV5-1 combines with J gene TRBJ2-7; D unclear. Deletions cut 5 bases from V and 2 bases from J, with 5 bases between. The CDR3 is made up of 11 amino acids. The germline V gene encodes CDR1 SGHRS and CDR2 YFSETQ. The CDR3 bases are TGCGCCAGCAGATCGGCCTACGAGCAGTACTTC. This translates into CASRSAYEQYF.

This rearrangement joins TRBV19 to TRBJ2-5; possible D gene TRBD1, 6 bases. The CDR3 runs 15 residues. Germline CDR1 and CDR2: LNHDA and SQIVND (reference sequence). V lost 3 bases and J lost 4, with 15 bases in between. The CDR3 DNA reads TGTGCCAGTAGTATTGGTCAGGGGTCGCCAGAGACCCAGTACTTC. Translating it yields CASSIGQGSPETQYF.

This clone was found a few times. The chain recombines TRBV29-1 with TRBJ1-2; TRBD1 agrees at 11 bases. The germline CDR1 and CDR2 sequences are SQVTM and ANQGSEA. CDR3 length equals 15 residues. Trimming took 6 bases from V and 3 from J; bases not matched to a gene: 9. CDR3 amino acids: CSVTGTGGKDYGYTF. CDR3 sequence (DNA): TGCAGCGTAACCGGGACAGGGGGGAAAGACTATGGCTACACCTTC.

The table lists this clone with a few counts. The chain employs TRBV5-1 and TRBJ2-7, with 7 positions matching TRBD1. Germline CDR1 SGHRS, CDR2 YFSETQ. Trimming removed 2 bases from V and 3 bases from J; junction bases left unmatched: 2. The CDR3 has 13 amino acids. CDR3: CASSFRQGYEQYF. Written as DNA, the CDR3 is TGCGCCAGCAGCTTCAGACAGGGCTACGAGCAGTACTTC. Combining the CDR3 with reference TRBV5-1 and TRBJ2-7 gives the whole variable domain KAGVTQTPRYLIKTRGQQVTLSCSPISGHRSVSWYQQTPGQGLQFLFEYFSETQRNKGNFPGRFSGRQFSNSRSEMNVSTLELGDSALYLCASSFRQGYEQYFGPGTRLTVT.

The rearrangement joins TRBV7-9 to TRBJ1-1; D remains unclear. CDR1 and CDR2 from the germline V gene are SEHNR and FQNEAQ (reference sequence). Trimming shortened V by 5 bases and J by 1 base, and 11 bases separated the two germline ends. The length of the CDR3 is 14 residues. CDR3 nucleotides: TGTGCCAGCAGCAGACCGACTAGGAACACTGAAGCTTTCTTT. Translating it yields CASSRPTRNTEAFF.

The rearrangement links TRBV15 to TRBJ2-1, with D maybe TRBD2 (6 bases). Trimming stripped 0 bases from V and 12 bases from J, with 9 bases between. Germline assignment: CDR1 LNHNV and CDR2 YYDKDF (reference sequence). The CDR3 is 12 residues long. The CDR3 nucleotides are TGTGCCACCAGCAGAGACGGGACTGGGCAGTTCTTC. It codes for CATSRDGTGQFF.

The chain combines TRBV4-1 with TRBJ2-1; 8 nucleotides match TRBD2. The CDR3 has 15 amino acids. The germline V gene has CDR1 MGHRA and CDR2 YSYEKL. Trimming cost V 6 bases and J 2 bases; bases outside gene matches: 6. In nucleotides, the CDR3 is TGCGCCAGCAGTCCACTAGCGGACACCTACAATGAGCAGTTCTTC. This sequence encodes CASSPLADTYNEQFF.

This chain connects TRBV5-1 to TRBJ2-7; no firm D call. Trimming removed 0 bases from V and 4 bases from J, with 11 bases in between. The V gene's germline CDR1 is SGHRS and CDR2 YFSETQ. CDR3 length equals 14 residues. The CDR3 reads CASSLAGQIYEQYF. The CDR3 region has the DNA TGCGCCAGCAGCTTGGCCGGGCAGATTTACGAGCAGTACTTC.

J is TRBJ1-5 and V is TRBV30, with D unclear. The CDR3 runs to 14 residues. The V end lost 0 bases, the J end lost 0 bases, and 6 bases lay between the germline ends. Germline V gene lookup returns CDR1 GTSNPN and CDR2 SVGIG (reference sequence). CDR3 residues: CAWSVINSNQPQHF. For the CDR3, the DNA is TGTGCCTGGAGTGTGATCAATAGCAATCAGCCCCAGCATTTT.

The rearrangement links TRBV29-1 to TRBJ2-7; the D gene is possibly TRBD2 (5 bases). The germline V gene has CDR1 SQVTM and CDR2 ANQGSEA. The CDR3 covers 12 residues. The CDR3 reads CEGASSRYEQYF. CDR3 nucleotide sequence: TGCGAGGGCGCATCGAGTCGCTACGAGCAGTACTTC.

Comment on this clone: A read error may produce the germline difference seen at one junction end. The chain uses TRBV18 and TRBJ1-1; 7 nucleotides match TRBD1. The germline V gene has CDR1 KGHSH and CDR2 LQKENI. The CDR3 is 16 amino acids. Written as DNA, the CDR3 is TGTGCCAGCTCACCATCGTCGAGGGGCACAGGGGAAAAAGCCTTCTTT. Translated: CASSPSSRGTGEKAFF.

The genes are TRBV29-1 and TRBJ2-1; no firm D call. Per germline, CDR1 SQVTM and CDR2 ANQGSEA. Between the trimmed V and J ends, which lost 1 base and 10 bases, there was a span of 8 bases. The CDR3 spans 11 residues. CDR3 sequence reads: CSVEVLREQFF. In DNA form, the CDR3 reads TGCAGCGTTGAAGTGTTGCGGGAGCAGTTCTTC.

This chain links TRBV6-5 with TRBJ2-1, with D perhaps assigned TRBD1 or TRBD2 (5 bases each). Trimming stripped 2 bases from V and 0 bases from J, with 11 bases between. This CDR3 is 16 amino acids long. CDR1 is MNHEY, CDR2 SVGAGI, per germline. CDR3 sequence: CASSYEGTDSYNEQFF. Here the CDR3 DNA reads TGTGCCAGCAGTTACGAAGGGACGGACTCCTACAATGAGCAGTTCTTC.

V and J are TRBV25-1 and TRBJ1-4, with a weak D call TRBD1 (5 bases). V gave up 4 bases and J gave up 8 bases, with 20 bases separating them. Germline loops: CDR1 MGHDK, CDR2 SYGVNS. This CDR3 spans 16 amino acids. CDR3 DNA sequence: TGTGCCAGCAGTGTGGGGCAGACGGGAAAATCCGAAAAACTGTTTTTT. This codes for CASSVGQTGKSEKLFF.

This clone has more than one count but fewer than ten. The chain carries TRBV7-9 and TRBJ1-4; D unresolved. Germline-derived CDR1 and CDR2 are SEHNR and FQNEAQ (reference sequence). The CDR3 spans 15 residues. Trimming shortened V by 2 bases and J by 5 bases, and 12 bases separated the two germline ends. CDR3 sequence: CASSLNQAGNEKLFF. As DNA, the CDR3 is TGTGCCAGCAGCTTAAATCAAGCGGGGAATGAAAAACTGTTTTTT.